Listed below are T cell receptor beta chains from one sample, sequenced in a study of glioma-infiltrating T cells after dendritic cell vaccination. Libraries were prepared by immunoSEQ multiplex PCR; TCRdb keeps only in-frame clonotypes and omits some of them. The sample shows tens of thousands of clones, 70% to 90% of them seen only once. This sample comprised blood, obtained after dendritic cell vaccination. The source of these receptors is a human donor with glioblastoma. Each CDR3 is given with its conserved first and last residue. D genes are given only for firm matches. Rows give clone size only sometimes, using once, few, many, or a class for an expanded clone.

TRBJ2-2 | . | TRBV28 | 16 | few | CASNTQRRVGTGELFF | TGTGCCAGCAATACACAGCGGAGGGTCGGGACCGGGGAGCTGTTTTTT
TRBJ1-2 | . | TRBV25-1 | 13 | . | CASSWDTNYGYTF | TGTGCCAGCAGTTGGGACACTAACTATGGCTACACCTTC
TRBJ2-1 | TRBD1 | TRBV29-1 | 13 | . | CSVIHRGRNEQFF | TGCAGCGTTATACACAGGGGTCGGAATGAGCAGTTCTTC
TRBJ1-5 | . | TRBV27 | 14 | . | CASSSGPLNQPQHF | TGTGCCAGCAGTTCAGGGCCACTAAATCAGCCCCAGCATTTT
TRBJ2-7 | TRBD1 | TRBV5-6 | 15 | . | CASSRPTGSAYEQYF | TGTGCCAGCAGCCGACCGACAGGGTCCGCCTACGAGCAGTACTTC
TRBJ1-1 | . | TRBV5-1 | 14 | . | CASSFGAPNTEAFF | TGCGCCAGCAGCTTTGGGGCCCCGAACACTGAAGCTTTCTTT
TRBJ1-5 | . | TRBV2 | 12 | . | CASSQFLITQHF | TGTGCCAGCAGTCAGTTTCTTATAACCCAGCATTTT
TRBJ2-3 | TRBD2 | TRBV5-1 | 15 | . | CASSLVAGKVDTQYF | TGCGCCAGCAGCTTGGTAGCGGGAAAAGTAGATACGCAGTATTTT
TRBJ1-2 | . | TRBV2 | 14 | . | CASSEIGAGIGGTF | TGTGCCAGCAGTGAAATCGGTGCAGGCATTGGAGGCACCTTC
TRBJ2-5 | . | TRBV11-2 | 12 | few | CASKAGWETQYF | TGTGCCAGTAAAGCCGGGTGGGAGACCCAGTACTTC
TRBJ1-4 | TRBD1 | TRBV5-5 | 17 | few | CASSSRQGMATNEKLFF | TGTGCCAGCAGCTCCCGACAGGGGATGGCAACTAATGAAAAACTGTTTTTT
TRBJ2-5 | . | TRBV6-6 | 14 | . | CASGTNSGPETQYF | TGTGCCAGCGGAACTAATAGCGGCCCAGAGACCCAGTACTTC
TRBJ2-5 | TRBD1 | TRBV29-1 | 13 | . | CSGWTGGKETQYF | TGCAGCGGGTGGACAGGGGGGAAAGAGACCCAGTACTTC
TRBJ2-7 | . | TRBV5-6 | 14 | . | CASSLVGLSYEQYF | TGTGCCAGCAGCCTCGTGGGCCTATCCTACGAGCAGTACTTC
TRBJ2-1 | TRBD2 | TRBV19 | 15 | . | CASSLPGLLYNEQFF | TGTGCCAGTAGTCTTCCGGGACTACTATACAATGAGCAGTTCTTC
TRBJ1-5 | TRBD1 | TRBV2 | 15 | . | CASSLDRGLHQPQHF | TGTGCCAGCAGTTTGGACAGGGGGCTTCATCAGCCCCAGCATTTT
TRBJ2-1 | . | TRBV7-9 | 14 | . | CASSLDNSYNEQFF | TGTGCCAGCAGCCTCGACAACTCCTACAATGAGCAGTTCTTC
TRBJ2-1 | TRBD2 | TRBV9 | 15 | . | CASSVGLAGDNEQFF | TGTGCCAGCAGCGTAGGCCTAGCGGGAGACAATGAGCAGTTCTTC
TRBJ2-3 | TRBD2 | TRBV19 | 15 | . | CASNVAGNPTDTQYF | TGTGCCAGTAATGTAGCGGGCAACCCCACAGATACGCAGTATTTT
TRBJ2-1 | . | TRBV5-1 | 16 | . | CASSLGEELVRNEQFF | TGCGCCAGCAGCTTAGGTGAGGAATTGGTGAGGAATGAGCAGTTCTTC
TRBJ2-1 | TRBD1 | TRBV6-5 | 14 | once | CASSYYRGGNEQFF | TGTGCCAGCAGTTACTACAGGGGCGGCAATGAGCAGTTCTTC
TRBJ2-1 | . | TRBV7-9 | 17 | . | CASSLPYPTASYNEQFF | TGTGCCAGCAGCTTACCCTACCCGACAGCCTCCTACAATGAGCAGTTCTTC
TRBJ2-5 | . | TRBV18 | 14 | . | CASSPRGAQETQYF | TGTGCCAGCTCCCCCAGGGGGGCCCAAGAGACCCAGTACTTC
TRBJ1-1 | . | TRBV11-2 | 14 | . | CASSLVGGGTEAFF | TGTGCCAGCAGCTTAGTTGGGGGCGGGACTGAAGCTTTCTTT
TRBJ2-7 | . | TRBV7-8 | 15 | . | CASINYQGSTYEQYF | TGTGCCAGCATAAACTACCAGGGATCCACCTACGAGCAGTACTTC
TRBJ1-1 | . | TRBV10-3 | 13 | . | CAITKAGDTEAFF | TGTGCCATCACCAAGGCGGGGGACACTGAAGCTTTCTTT
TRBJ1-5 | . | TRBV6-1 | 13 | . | CASSYRGNQPQHF | TGTGCCAGCAGTTATCGGGGCAATCAGCCCCAGCATTTT
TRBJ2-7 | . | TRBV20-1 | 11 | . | CSARYDSEQYF | TGCAGTGCTAGGTATGACTCCGAGCAGTACTTC
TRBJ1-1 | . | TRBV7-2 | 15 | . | CASSQEGLGNTEAFF | TGTGCCAGCAGCCAGGAGGGCCTAGGGAACACTGAAGCTTTCTTT
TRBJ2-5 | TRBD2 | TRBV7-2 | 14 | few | CASSRSGSMETQYF | TGTGCCAGCAGCCGTAGCGGGAGTATGGAGACCCAGTACTTC
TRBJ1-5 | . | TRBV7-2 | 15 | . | CASTFTGLSNQPQHF | TGTGCGAGTACATTTACAGGGTTGAGCAATCAGCCCCAGCATTTT
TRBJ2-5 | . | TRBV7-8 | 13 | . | CASSSGIRETQYF | TGTGCCAGCAGCTCCGGTATTCGGGAGACCCAGTACTTC
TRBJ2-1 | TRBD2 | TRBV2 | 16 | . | CASRRGLAGRDNEQFF | TGTGCCAGCAGGAGGGGACTAGCGGGACGCGACAATGAGCAGTTCTTC
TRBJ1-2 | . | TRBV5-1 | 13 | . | CASSSGANYGYTF | TGCGCCAGCAGCTCCGGAGCTAACTATGGCTACACCTTC
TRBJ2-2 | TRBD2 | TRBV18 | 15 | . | CASSPSAGETGELFF | TGTGCCAGCTCACCATCGGCGGGGGAGACCGGGGAGCTGTTTTTT
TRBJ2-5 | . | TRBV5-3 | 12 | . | CARRKGGETQYF | TGTGCCAGAAGAAAGGGCGGGGAGACCCAGTACTTC
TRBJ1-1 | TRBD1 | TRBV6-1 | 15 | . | CASSESWTGVTEAFF | TGTGCCAGCAGTGAATCTTGGACAGGGGTAACTGAAGCTTTCTTT
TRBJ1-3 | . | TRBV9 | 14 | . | CASSVGVSGNTIYF | TGTGCCAGCAGCGTAGGAGTTTCTGGAAACACCATATATTTT
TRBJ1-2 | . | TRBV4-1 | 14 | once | CASSHTTGTDGYTF | TGCGCCAGCAGCCATACGACAGGTACGGATGGCTACACCTTC
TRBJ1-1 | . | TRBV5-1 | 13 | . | CASSLFYTTEAFF | TGCGCCAGCAGCTTGTTCTATACCACTGAAGCTTTCTTT
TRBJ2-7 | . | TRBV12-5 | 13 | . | CASGSLWTNEQYF | TGTGCTAGTGGTTCCCTATGGACAAACGAGCAGTACTTC
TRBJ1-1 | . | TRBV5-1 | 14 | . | CASSSRGQNTEAFF | TGCGCCAGCAGCTCCCGAGGACAGAACACTGAAGCTTTCTTT
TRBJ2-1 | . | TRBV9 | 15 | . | CASSVKTGAYNEQFF | TGTGCCAGCAGCGTTAAGACAGGCGCCTACAATGAGCAGTTCTTC
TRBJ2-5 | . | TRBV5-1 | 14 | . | CASSFPGVQETQYF | TGCGCCAGCAGCTTCCCAGGGGTCCAAGAGACCCAGTACTTC
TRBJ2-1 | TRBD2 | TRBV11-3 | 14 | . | CASSGAGSYNEQFF | TGTGCCAGCAGCGGAGCGGGGTCCTACAATGAGCAGTTCTTC
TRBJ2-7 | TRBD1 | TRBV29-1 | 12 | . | CSARTGSHEQYF | TGCAGCGCTAGGACAGGGTCCCACGAGCAGTACTTC
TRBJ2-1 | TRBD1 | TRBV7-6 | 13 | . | CASSLVGQGIQFF | TGTGCCAGCAGCTTAGTGGGACAGGGTATTCAGTTCTTC